This paragraph reports one T cell receptor (beta chain). Its recognized antigen is unknown. Nothing much larger sits one base from this clone, and base qualities are not available. These data are taken from a study of blood T cell repertoires in COVID-19 (dated by TCRdb to 2020 to 2021). Study-level background: Samples covering the acute and convalescent phases of COVID-19 were provided by collaborators in the United States, Italy and Spain. The material from the prospective study consisted of cDNA or gDNA derived from T cells, B-cell-depleted T cells, or PBMCs. Subjects who had been exposed to COVID-19, were actively infected with it, or had recovered from it provided the deeply sampled blood TCRbeta repertoires that made up the dataset. A freely available public database, intended as a resource for researchers studying the immune response to SARS-CoV-2, is where the repertoires were released. Samples came from the ongoing ImmuneRACE study (first 160 participants) plus 1,254 subjects from 6 global collaborators. A de-identified subject ID, COVID-19 status, age in years and sex were almost always included in the sample metadata. HLA class I and class II types, where available, came from metadata supplied by the sample provider rather than from assay-based typing. Study-wide conclusions, independent of this receptor: The amount of clinical and demographic metadata varied by source and participant and was provided uncurated.

TCRbeta CDR3 regions were amplified from genomic DNA by means of the immunoSEQ Assay, a bias-controlled multiplex PCR. The study's processing was this. The number of nucleated cells in each sample was estimated by amplification of reference gene primers within the assay. To quantify the absolute abundance of each unique TCRbeta CDR3 rearrangement, sequence reads were collapsed and filtered. Productive Simpson clonality was computed per sample as the square root of Simpson's diversity index over productive rearrangements. What TCRdb holds here is the immuneACCESS table cut down to in-frame rearrangements. Part of the clones is not present; checked against another copy, under half of the missing clones reflect an unresolved V gene, and the others are unexplained. V, J and clone size were drawn from that table, and D and trimming were deduced from the DNA. The sample table contains some 180,000 clones; only one count was recorded for 88% of them. The top ten clones comprise roughly 6% of the sample.

Collaborating institutions collected whole blood in K2EDTA tubes following their own protocols. For TCRbeta analysis, collaborators shipped samples in one of three forms: frozen whole blood, isolated PBMCs, or DNA extracted from either of those sample types. At the junction V is shortened by 5 bases and J by 10 bases, with 12 bases in between. The cysteine opens and the phenylalanine closes a CDR3 of 13 amino acids. Only the CDR3 DNA stays, 39 bases, in frame from base 1. CDR1 MRHNA and CDR2 SNTAGT are derived from the germline V gene. Sequences were obtained from peripheral blood. The V and J segments used are TRBV6-4 and TRBJ1-6, with a tentative D gene TRBD1 over 6 matching bases. The receptor comes from a man aged 40-55 years with active or convalescent COVID-19. At the DNA level, the sequence is TGTGCCAGCAGTCAGCGACAGGAATCACCCCTCCACTTT. Its coded protein is CASSQRQESPLHF.